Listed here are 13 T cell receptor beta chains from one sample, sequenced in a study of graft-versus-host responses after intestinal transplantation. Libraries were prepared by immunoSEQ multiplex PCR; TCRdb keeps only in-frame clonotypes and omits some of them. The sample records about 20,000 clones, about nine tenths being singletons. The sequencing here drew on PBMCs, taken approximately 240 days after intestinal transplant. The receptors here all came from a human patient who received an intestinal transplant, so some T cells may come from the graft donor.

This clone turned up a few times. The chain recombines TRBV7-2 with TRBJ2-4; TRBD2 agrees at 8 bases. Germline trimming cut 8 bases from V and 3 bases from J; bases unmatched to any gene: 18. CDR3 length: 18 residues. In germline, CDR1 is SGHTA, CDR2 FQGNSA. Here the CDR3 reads CASRPSTAAGGVKNIQYF. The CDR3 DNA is TGTGCCAGCCGACCTTCTACCGCGGCGGGGGGCGTCAAAAACATTCAGTACTTC.

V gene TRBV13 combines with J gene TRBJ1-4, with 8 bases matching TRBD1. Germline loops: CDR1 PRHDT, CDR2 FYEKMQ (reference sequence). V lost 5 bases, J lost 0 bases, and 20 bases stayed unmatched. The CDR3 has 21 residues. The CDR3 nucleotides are TGTGCCAGCAGCCTGTACCCGACGGACAGGGACCGCGTTGCAACTAATGAAAAACTGTTTTTT. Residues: CASSLYPTDRDRVATNEKLFF.

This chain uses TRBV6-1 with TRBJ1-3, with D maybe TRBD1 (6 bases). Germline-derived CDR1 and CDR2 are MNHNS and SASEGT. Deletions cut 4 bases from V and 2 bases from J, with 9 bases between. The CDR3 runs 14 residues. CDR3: CASSAGTTGNTIYF. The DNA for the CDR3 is TGTGCCAGCAGTGCCGGGACAACTGGAAACACCATATATTTT.

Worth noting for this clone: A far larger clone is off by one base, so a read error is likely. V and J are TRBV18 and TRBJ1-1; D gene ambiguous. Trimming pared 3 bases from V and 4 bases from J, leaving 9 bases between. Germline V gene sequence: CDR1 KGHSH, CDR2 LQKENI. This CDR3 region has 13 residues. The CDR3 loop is CASSPDMGTEAFF. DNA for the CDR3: TGTGCCAGCTCACCCGACATGGGCACTGAAGCTTTCTTT.

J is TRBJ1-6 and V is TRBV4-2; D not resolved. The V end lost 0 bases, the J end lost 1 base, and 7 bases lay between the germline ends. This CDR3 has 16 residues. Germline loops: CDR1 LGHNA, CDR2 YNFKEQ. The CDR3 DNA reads TGTGCCAGCAGCCAAGAGGACTCATCCTATAATTCACCCCTCCACTTT. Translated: CASSQEDSSYNSPLHF.

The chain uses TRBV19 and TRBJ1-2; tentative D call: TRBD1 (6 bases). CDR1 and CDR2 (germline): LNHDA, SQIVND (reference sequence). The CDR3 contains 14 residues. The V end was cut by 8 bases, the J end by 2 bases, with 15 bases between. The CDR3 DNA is TGTGCCAGTCCTAGAAAAACAGGGAACTATGGCTACACCTTC. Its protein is CASPRKTGNYGYTF.

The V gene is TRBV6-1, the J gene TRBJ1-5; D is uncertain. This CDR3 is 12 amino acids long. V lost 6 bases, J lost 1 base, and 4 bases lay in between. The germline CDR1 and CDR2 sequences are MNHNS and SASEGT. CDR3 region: CASRDSNQPQHF. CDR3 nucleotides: TGTGCCAGCAGGGACAGCAATCAGCCCCAGCATTTT.

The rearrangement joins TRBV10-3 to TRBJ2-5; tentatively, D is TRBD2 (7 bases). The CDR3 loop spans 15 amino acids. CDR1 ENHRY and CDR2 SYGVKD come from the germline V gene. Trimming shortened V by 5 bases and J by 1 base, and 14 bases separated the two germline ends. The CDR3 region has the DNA TGTGCCATCAGTTCCTCCGGGGGGCCCCAAGAGACCCAGTACTTC. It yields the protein CAISSSGGPQETQYF.

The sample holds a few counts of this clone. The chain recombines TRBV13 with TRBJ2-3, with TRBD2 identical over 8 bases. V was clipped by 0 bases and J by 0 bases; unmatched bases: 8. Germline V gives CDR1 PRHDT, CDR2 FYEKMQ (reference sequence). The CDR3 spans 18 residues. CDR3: CASSLGPRRGGSTDTQYF. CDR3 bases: TGTGCCAGCAGCTTAGGGCCTCGACGGGGGGGAAGCACAGATACGCAGTATTTT.

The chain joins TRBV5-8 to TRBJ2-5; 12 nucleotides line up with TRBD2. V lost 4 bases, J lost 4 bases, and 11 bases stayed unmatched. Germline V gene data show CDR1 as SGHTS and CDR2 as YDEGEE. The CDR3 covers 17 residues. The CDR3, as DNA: TGTGCCAGCAGCCAAGGACTAGCGGGACCCAATGGAGAGACCCAGTACTTC. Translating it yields CASSQGLAGPNGETQYF.

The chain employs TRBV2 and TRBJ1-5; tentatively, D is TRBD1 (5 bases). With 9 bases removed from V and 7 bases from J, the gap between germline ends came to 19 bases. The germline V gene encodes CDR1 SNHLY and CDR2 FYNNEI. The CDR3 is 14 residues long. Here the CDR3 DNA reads TGTGCCAGTAGGGGACCGAACCGCGGACAGCCCCAGCATTTT. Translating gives CASRGPNRGQPQHF.

This chain's CDR3 is CASSLSWLSYEQYF. In nucleotides, the CDR3 is TGTGCCAGCAGTTTATCTTGGCTTTCCTACGAGCAGTACTTC. This chain links TRBV27 with TRBJ2-7, with D unclear. Germline-derived CDR1 and CDR2 are MNHEY and SMNVEV (reference sequence). The V gene lost 0 bases and the J gene lost 1 base, with 7 bases spanning the gap. CDR3 length equals 14 residues.

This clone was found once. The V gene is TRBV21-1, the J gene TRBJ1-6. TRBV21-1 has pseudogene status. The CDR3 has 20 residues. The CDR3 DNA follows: TGTGCCAGCAGCAACCAAAATGAGAGAGAGCAACATTCCTATAATTCACCCCTCCACTTT. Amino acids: CASSNQNEREQHSYNSPLHF.